This TCR beta chain emerged from a study of cytomegalovirus exposure and HLA in healthy donors. For this clone: Its antigen is unidentified.

Regarding the study as a whole: In vitro work confirmed that three CMV-associated chains recognize CMV antigens. In a later analysis, V- and J-gene trimming of beta chains associated with a DCLRE1C missense variant, replicated independently. Data from an earlier analysis indicated that most TCR beta V segments were productive either about 87% or about 30% of the time.

With 60 Vbeta and 13 Jbeta primers, the PCR was carried out. Libraries were prepared by immunoSEQ multiplex PCR; TCRdb keeps only in-frame clonotypes and omits some of them. The table includes about 92,000 clones, just under 70% detected once. This TCR derives from a man between 50 and 59 years old in good health and CMV-seronegative. Material: PBMCs.

CDR3 region: CASSLSQREEETQYF. CDR3 nucleotide sequence: TGCGCCAGCAGCTTGAGCCAGCGGGAGGAGGAGACCCAGTACTTC. This chain connects TRBV5-1 to TRBJ2-5; 9 positions agree with TRBD2. CDR1 is SGHRS, CDR2 YFSETQ, per germline. The CDR3 loop spans 15 amino acids. V dropped 1 base and J dropped 5; count of bases not matched to a gene: 6.